The sequence of this TCR beta chain was determined in a study of cytomegalovirus exposure and HLA in healthy donors. Study as a whole: Some 91 million unique TCRs from HLA-typed donors were held in an early release of data.

Trimming removed 6 bases from V and 2 bases from J; junction bases left unmatched: 11. Per the germline V gene, CDR1 is SGHTA and CDR2 is FQGTGA. The CDR3 is made up of 17 amino acids. 13 Jbeta primers and 60 Vbeta primers were used for the PCR. Data came from immunoSEQ multiplex PCR; TCRdb stores just in-frame clones and leaves some out. This sample has about 160,000 clones; roughly 80% occur once, and the top ten carry approximately 0.87%. The clonotype originates from a girl aged 2 to 9 in good health and CMV-seropositive. The sequenced material came from PBMCs. This chain links TRBV7-3 with TRBJ2-2; 8 bases align to TRBD1. CDR3 DNA sequence: TGTGCCAGCAGGGAAAGCCCGGGACAGGACAACACCGGGGAGCTGTTTTTT. Amino acid sequence: CASRESPGQDNTGELFF.